One sample yielded the 6 T cell receptor beta chains listed below, sequenced in a study of T cell changes during pregnancy in multiple sclerosis (dated by TCRdb to between 2018 and 2021). Library creation used the immunoSEQ multiplex PCR assay. TCRdb mirrors the immuneACCESS table, restricted to in-frame sequences. Some clones are absent from its copies; in checked studies, under half trace to an unresolved V gene, and the reason for the others is unknown. The sample data list about 89,000 clones, and 94% of these were observed just once. The ten largest clones capture 0.84% of the sample. Sample: peripheral blood, taken in the third trimester of pregnancy. The receptors come from a female donor with multiple sclerosis, enrolled in a pregnancy study.

The chain uses TRBV11-2 and TRBJ2-7; D remains unclear. Germline CDR1 reads SGHAT; CDR2 reads FQNNGV. The CDR3 consists of 13 residues. V gave up 3 bases and J gave up 0 bases, with 6 bases separating them. CDR3 sequence: CASSLGPSYEQYF. CDR3 nucleotide sequence: TGTGCCAGCAGCTTGGGCCCCTCCTACGAGCAGTACTTC.

The CDR3 coding sequence is TGTGCCAGCAGCGCGGGACAGCGGTCGGCTAATGAAAAACTGTTTTTT. Protein: CASSAGQRSANEKLFF. The gene calls are TRBV7-9 and TRBJ1-4, with TRBD1 matching over 7 bases. CDR1 and CDR2 from the germline V gene are SEHNR and FQNEAQ (reference sequence). The CDR3 runs to 16 residues. The ends lost 5 bases at V and 3 bases at J; junction bases unmatched: 9. The full variable domain, completed using reference TRBV7-9 and TRBJ1-4, is DTGVSQNPRHKITKRGQNVTFRCDPISEHNRLYWYRQTLGQGPEFLTYFQNEAQLEKSRLLSDRFSAERPKGSFSTLEIQRTEQGDSAMYLCASSAGQRSANEKLFFGSGTQLSVL.

The genes are TRBV28 and TRBJ2-4, with D uncertain. Trimming left V 4 bases short and J 2 bases short, with 12 bases between. The germline V gene encodes CDR1 MDHEN and CDR2 SYDVKM. There are 15 residues in the CDR3. The CDR3 bases are TGTGCCAGCAGTTCCCACTTTTCCTCCAAAAACATTCAGTACTTC. This translates into CASSSHFSSKNIQYF. The complete variable domain, with remaining parts taken from reference TRBV28 and TRBJ2-4, reads DVKVTQSSRYLVKRTGEKVFLECVQDMDHENMFWYRQDPGLGLRLIYFSYDVKMKEKGDIPEGYSVSREKKERFSLILESASTNQTSMYLCASSSHFSSKNIQYFGAGTRLSVL.

This rearrangement joins TRBV19 to TRBJ1-3, with no clear D. This CDR3 region has 14 residues. Trimming left V 3 bases short and J 3 bases short, with 9 bases between. Germline V lookup: CDR1 LNHDA, CDR2 SQIVND (reference sequence). The CDR3 loop is CASSMWPDGNTIYF. CDR3 in DNA: TGTGCCAGTAGTATGTGGCCCGATGGAAACACCATATATTTT.

DNA for the CDR3: TGCGCCAGCAGGCAGGGCACCGGGGAGCTGTTTTTT. It translates to CASRQGTGELFF. The chain couples TRBV10-2 to TRBJ2-2; D is possibly TRBD1 (5 bases). The CDR3 is 12 residues long. Trimming took 6 bases from V and 4 from J, leaving 6 bases between them. Germline V lookup: CDR1 WSHSY, CDR2 SAAADI.

The gene calls are TRBV19 and TRBJ2-7; D remains ambiguous. Germline loops: CDR1 LNHDA, CDR2 SQIVND (reference sequence). Trimming removed 3 bases from V and 0 bases from J, with 9 bases in between. This CDR3 has 14 amino acids. The CDR3 region has the DNA TGTGCCAGTAGTATGGCCAGCGACTCCTACGAGCAGTACTTC. This codes for CASSMASDSYEQYF.